Sequencing of this TCR beta chain was carried out in a study of cytomegalovirus exposure and HLA in healthy donors. This PCR relied on a set of 60 Vbeta primers and 13 Jbeta primers. Libraries were prepared by immunoSEQ multiplex PCR; TCRdb keeps only in-frame clonotypes and omits some of them. The repertoire has approximately 210,000 clones, about four fifths of them found once; the top ten carry about a tenth. V lost 3 bases, J lost 6 bases, and 12 bases stayed unmatched. Germline lookup yields CDR1 SGHTS and CDR2 YDEGEE. CDR3 length: 16 amino acids. The sequenced sample was PBMCs. The chain carries TRBV5-8 and TRBJ2-5; 9 bases fit TRBD1. The receptor was isolated from a woman between 45 and 60 years old in good health and CMV-seropositive. The CDR3 DNA reads TGTGCCAGCAGCTATCACAGGGGGCAAGTGCAAAAGACCCAGTACTTC. Amino acids: CASSYHRGQVQKTQYF.